The sequence of this T cell receptor beta chain was determined in a study of OX40 agonist ivuxolimab in advanced cancers. Method: immunoSEQ multiplex PCR; TCRdb's copy keeps in-frame clones and lacks some. The sample holds roughly 50,000 clones; about 92% are singletons and the top ten take around 5.6%. The CDR3 consists of 12 residues. Germline CDR1 reads SNHLY; CDR2 reads FYNNEI. Between the trimmed V and J ends, which lost 7 bases and 0 bases, there was a span of 5 bases. The clonotype was recovered from an adult with an advanced solid tumor such as melanoma, head and neck, liver or kidney cancer. This rearrangement joins TRBV2 to TRBJ2-3, with no clear D. The material sequenced was CD4+ or CD8+ T cells sorted from blood, taken in a trial of the OX40 agonist ivuxolimab. The CDR3 is CASTDSTDTQYF. The CDR3 nucleotides are TGTGCCAGCACGGACAGCACAGATACGCAGTATTTT.